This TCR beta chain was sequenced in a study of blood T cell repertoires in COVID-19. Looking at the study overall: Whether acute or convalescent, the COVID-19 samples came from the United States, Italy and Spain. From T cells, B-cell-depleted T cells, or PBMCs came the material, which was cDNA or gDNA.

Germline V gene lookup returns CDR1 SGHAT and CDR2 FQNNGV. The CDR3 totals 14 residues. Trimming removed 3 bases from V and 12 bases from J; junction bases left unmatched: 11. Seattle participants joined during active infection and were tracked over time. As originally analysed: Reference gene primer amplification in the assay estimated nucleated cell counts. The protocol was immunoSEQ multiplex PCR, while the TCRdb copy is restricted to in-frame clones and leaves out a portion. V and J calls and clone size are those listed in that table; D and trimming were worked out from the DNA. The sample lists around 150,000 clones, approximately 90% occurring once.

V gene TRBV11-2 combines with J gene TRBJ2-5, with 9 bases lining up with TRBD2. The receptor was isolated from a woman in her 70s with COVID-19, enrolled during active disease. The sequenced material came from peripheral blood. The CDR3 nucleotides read TGTGCCAGCAGCTTTAATCCAGCGGGGGGATCCAAGTACTTC. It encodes CASSFNPAGGSKYF.